This TCR beta chain was profiled in a study of shared clonotypes between healthy human individuals. Findings of the study overall: The authors sampled blood alone, and tissue repertoires likely differ.

CD45RO-negative, CCR7-selected cells formed the naive CD8 fraction, which excluded terminally differentiated effector memory CD45RA+ cells. J gave up 4 bases and V 8 bases, and 9 bases lay outside the gene matches. This CDR3 is built from 13 residues. CDR1 is SQVTM and CDR2 is ANQGSEA in the germline V gene. Assay used: immunoSEQ multiplex PCR; TCRdb lists only in-frame clones, some missing. The sample contains about 2.2 million clones, just under 95% of which appear only once. A note on this clone: As yet, its antigen is unknown.

This sequence joins TRBV29-1 and TRBJ2-7; 9 bases match TRBD1. Sequencing was performed on naive CD8+ T cells from PBMCs. The source is a man younger than 35 in good health. Some clones in this sample may be carry-over from other donors' samples. In DNA form, the CDR3 reads TGCAGCACTATGATGGGACAGGGTTACGAGCAGTACTTC. Its translation is CSTMMGQGYEQYF.